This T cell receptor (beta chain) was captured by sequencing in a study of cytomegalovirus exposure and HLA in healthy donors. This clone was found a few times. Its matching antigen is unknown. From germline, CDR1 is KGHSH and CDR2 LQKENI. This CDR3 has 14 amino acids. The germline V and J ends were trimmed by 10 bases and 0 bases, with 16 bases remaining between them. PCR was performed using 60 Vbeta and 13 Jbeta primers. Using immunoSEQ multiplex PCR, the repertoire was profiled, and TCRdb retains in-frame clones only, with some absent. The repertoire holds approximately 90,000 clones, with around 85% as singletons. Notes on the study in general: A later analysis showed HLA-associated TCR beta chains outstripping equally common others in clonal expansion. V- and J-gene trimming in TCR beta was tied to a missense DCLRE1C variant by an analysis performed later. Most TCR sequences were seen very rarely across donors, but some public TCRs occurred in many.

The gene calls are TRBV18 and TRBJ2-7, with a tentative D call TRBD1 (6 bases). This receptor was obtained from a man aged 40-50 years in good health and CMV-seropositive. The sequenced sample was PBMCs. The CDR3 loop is CATKTGSSSYEQYF. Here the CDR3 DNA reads TGTGCCACCAAAACAGGGTCGAGCTCCTACGAGCAGTACTTC.